The 23 T cell receptor beta chains given below trace back to one sample, sequenced in a study of cytomegalovirus exposure and HLA in healthy donors. The assay was immunoSEQ multiplex PCR, and TCRdb's table has in-frame clones only and misses some. The sample yields 120,000 to 150,000 clones, about 90% seen once. The sequenced sample consisted of PBMCs. All receptors derive from a man in his late teens or twenties in good health and CMV-seronegative.

The chain combines TRBV28 with TRBJ2-7, with D uncertain. Germline V gives CDR1 MDHEN, CDR2 SYDVKM. The CDR3 runs 15 residues. V was trimmed by 5 bases and J by 0 bases, leaving 14 bases between them. This CDR3 reads CASSLSSYTSYEQYF. Written as DNA, the CDR3 is TGTGCCAGCAGTCTCTCGTCGTACACCTCCTACGAGCAGTACTTC.

The chain recombines TRBV5-1 with TRBJ2-7, with 8 nucleotides matching TRBD1. Germline V gene lookup returns CDR1 SGHRS and CDR2 YFSETQ. The CDR3 covers 14 residues. V dropped 3 bases and J dropped 3; count of bases not matched to a gene: 5. The CDR3 nucleotides are TGCGCCAGCAGCTCGGACAGGGAGAACTACGAGCAGTACTTC. It yields the protein CASSSDRENYEQYF.

CDR3 amino acids: CARSLFNRDRGEKLFF. The DNA for the CDR3 is TGTGCCAGAAGCTTATTCAACCGGGACAGGGGCGAAAAACTGTTTTTT. This chain joins TRBV5-3 and TRBJ1-4; TRBD1 aligns across 10 bases. TRBV5-3 is filed as an ORF, its function uncertain. This CDR3 has 16 amino acids. J was trimmed by 8 bases and V by 2 bases; bases with no gene match: 9.

The chain joins TRBV30 to TRBJ2-5, with 9 bases fitting TRBD2. Germline CDR1 and CDR2: GTSNPN and SVGIG (reference sequence). Losses at the gene ends were 3 bases for V and 0 bases for J; bases not matched to a gene: 11. This CDR3 region has 17 residues. The CDR3 nucleotides read TGTGCCTGGAGAGGCCTCGGGAGCGGGAGGTACCAAGAGACCCAGTACTTC. It specifies CAWRGLGSGRYQETQYF.

The chain is built from TRBV15 and TRBJ2-1, with D possibly being TRBD1 (6 bases). V dropped 0 bases and J dropped 1 base, with 16 bases sitting between them. CDR3 length: 18 residues. The germline gives CDR1 LNHNV, CDR2 YYDKDF (reference sequence). CDR3 sequence: CATSRDIWGPVSYNEQFF. In DNA, the CDR3 is TGTGCCACCAGCAGAGATATTTGGGGGCCGGTGTCCTACAATGAGCAGTTCTTC.

The rearrangement links TRBV4-2 to TRBJ1-5; D is unclear. CDR3 length: 13 amino acids. V was trimmed by 0 bases and J by 9 bases, leaving 9 bases between them. Germline V gene data show CDR1 as LGHNA and CDR2 as YNFKEQ. The CDR3 reads CASSQDPLWPQHF. The CDR3 DNA reads as TGTGCCAGCAGCCAAGATCCTTTATGGCCCCAGCATTTT.

The chain uses TRBV27 and TRBJ1-1, with D unclear. This CDR3 has 14 residues. V was clipped by 3 bases and J by 2 bases, with 10 bases between them. The germline gives CDR1 MNHEY, CDR2 SMNVEV (reference sequence). CDR3 DNA sequence: TGTGCCAGCAGTTTTGTCCCCAGAAACACTGAAGCTTTCTTT. It yields the protein CASSFVPRNTEAFF.

This clone was detected once. The chain recombines TRBV28 with TRBJ1-4; no firm D call. The CDR3 runs to 14 residues. The V gene's germline CDR1 is MDHEN and CDR2 SYDVKM. Deletions cut 7 bases from V and 0 bases from J, with 9 bases between. CDR3 nucleotide sequence: TGTGCCAGCATCTCACACGCAACTAATGAAAAACTGTTTTTT. Encoded protein: CASISHATNEKLFF.

The chain links TRBV29-1 to TRBJ2-1; D gene ambiguous. V was trimmed by 4 bases and J by 4 bases, leaving 11 bases between them. The germline gives CDR1 SQVTM, CDR2 ANQGSEA. This CDR3 region has 13 residues. CDR3 DNA: TGCAGCGTTGTTCGTTCCCTATACAATGAGCAGTTCTTC. Its protein product is CSVVRSLYNEQFF.

In regard to this clone: One end of the junction fails to match germline, which may point to a read error. The chain links TRBV15 to TRBJ1-1, with TRBD1 matching over 9 bases. Germline CDR1 LNHNV, CDR2 YYDKDF (reference sequence). This CDR3 has 13 amino acids. The CDR3 DNA follows: TGTGCCACCAGAACCGGGACAGGGCCCTCCGAAGTCTTT. It translates to CATRTGTGPSEVF.

The chain joins TRBV9 to TRBJ2-5; 7 positions match TRBD2. Germline trimming cut 0 bases from V and 1 base from J; bases unmatched to any gene: 9. This CDR3 spans 17 amino acids. CDR1 SGDLS and CDR2 YYNGEE come from the germline V gene. DNA of the CDR3: TGTGCCAGCAGCGTAGGGGGAGCGGGGTCCTCCCAAGAGACCCAGTACTTC. It encodes CASSVGGAGSSQETQYF.

V gene TRBV4-3 combines with J gene TRBJ1-1; 8 bases are a match to TRBD1. V trimming: 0 bases; J trimming: 4 bases; junction bases outside the gene matches: 7. Germline CDR1 is LGHNA and CDR2 is YSLEER. The CDR3 is made up of 16 amino acids. The CDR3 DNA reads TGCGCCAGCAGCCAAGATATCGTGACAGGGGCCACTGAAGCTTTCTTT. Translated: CASSQDIVTGATEAFF.

This sequence joins TRBV5-1 and TRBJ2-2; D remains ambiguous. This CDR3 contains 16 residues. CDR1 SGHRS and CDR2 YFSETQ come from the germline V gene. Between the trimmed V and J ends, which lost 2 bases and 1 base, there was a span of 12 bases. In DNA, the CDR3 is TGCGCCAGCAGCTTTTTCTCTAACCTGAACACCGGGGAGCTGTTTTTT. This translates into CASSFFSNLNTGELFF.

The chain carries TRBV5-1 and TRBJ2-7; 7 bases fit TRBD1. With 3 bases clipped from V and 7 bases from J, the junction kept 10 bases outside the gene matches. This CDR3 region has 14 residues. The germline gives CDR1 SGHRS, CDR2 YFSETQ. The CDR3 loop is CASSSQTGFGEQYF. The CDR3 DNA follows: TGCGCCAGCAGCTCACAGACAGGGTTCGGTGAGCAGTACTTC.

The V and J genes are TRBV27 and TRBJ2-7; tentatively, D is TRBD2 (5 bases). The CDR3 runs 15 residues. Germline V gene lookup returns CDR1 MNHEY and CDR2 SMNVEV (reference sequence). Deletions cut 3 bases from V and 4 bases from J, with 16 bases between. The CDR3 DNA reads as TGTGCCAGCAGTTTCCTACCAGAAACGGGGTACGAGCAGTACTTC. Its translation: CASSFLPETGYEQYF.

This clone appeared once. The V gene is TRBV10-3, the J gene TRBJ1-3; 8 bases agree with TRBD1. The length of the CDR3 is 16 residues. Germline V gene data show CDR1 as ENHRY and CDR2 as SYGVKD. Losses at the gene ends were 2 bases for V and 0 bases for J; bases not matched to a gene: 3. In DNA form, the CDR3 reads TGTGCCATCAGTGAGGGGCAGGGGGCCTCTGGAAACACCATATATTTT. Its protein is CAISEGQGASGNTIYF.

This CDR3 is CASSQRGLAMMYEQYF. DNA of the CDR3: TGTGCCAGTTCCCAACGCGGACTAGCAATGATGTACGAGCAGTACTTC. This chain joins TRBV19 and TRBJ2-7, with 8 bases matching TRBD2. CDR1 and CDR2 (germline): LNHDA, SQIVND (reference sequence). Germline trimming cut 8 bases from V and 4 bases from J; bases unmatched to any gene: 16. The CDR3 extends over 16 amino acids.

Within the sample, this clone is medium-sized. CDR3 residues: CASSDSTGGADTQYF. DNA of the CDR3: TGTGCCAGCAGTGACTCGACAGGGGGCGCAGATACGCAGTATTTT. The V and J genes are TRBV6-4 and TRBJ2-3, with 10 bases that match TRBD1. This CDR3 has 15 residues. The V gene end was trimmed by 0 bases and the J gene end by 4 bases; junction bases not matched to a gene: 1. Germline loops: CDR1 MRHNA, CDR2 SNTAGT.

The rearrangement links TRBV7-2 to TRBJ2-3; 9 nucleotides align to TRBD1. CDR1 is SGHTA and CDR2 is FQGNSA in the germline V gene. The V gene end was trimmed by 6 bases and the J gene end by 2 bases; junction bases not matched to a gene: 6. This CDR3 is 15 amino acids long. The CDR3: CASSPDRGDTDTQYF. The CDR3 coding sequence is TGTGCCAGCAGTCCCGACAGGGGGGACACAGATACGCAGTATTTT.

This clone was observed at least ten times. Other DNA sequences in this specimen translate into the identical CDR3. J is TRBJ2-7 and V is TRBV4-1; 8 nucleotides line up with TRBD1. The length of the CDR3 is 13 residues. Trimming cost V 6 bases and J 3 bases; bases outside gene matches: 4. Germline CDR1 reads MGHRA; CDR2 reads YSYEKL. CDR3 sequence (DNA): TGCGCCAGCAGTTTACAGGGGGGCTACGAGCAGTACTTC. This codes for CASSLQGGYEQYF.

This chain uses TRBV27 with TRBJ1-5; TRBD1 matches at 8 bases. The junction had 6 bases not matched to a gene; V was cut back by 5 bases and J by 6 bases. Germline lookup yields CDR1 MNHEY and CDR2 SMNVEV (reference sequence). This CDR3 is built from 14 residues. CDR3: CASSLRTGRQPQHF. The CDR3, as DNA: TGTGCCAGCAGTCTACGGACAGGGCGTCAGCCCCAGCATTTT.

This chain connects TRBV6-1 to TRBJ2-5; unclear D gene. V lost 5 bases, J lost 5 bases, and 12 bases lay in between. CDR1 and CDR2 from the germline V gene are MNHNS and SASEGT. This CDR3 region has 13 residues. CDR3 residues: CASSTQPWETQYF. The CDR3 DNA follows: TGTGCCAGCAGTACACAACCGTGGGAGACCCAGTACTTC.

This clone appeared a single time. The rearrangement joins TRBV30 to TRBJ2-3, with 11 bases fitting TRBD2. Looked up from germline, CDR1 is GTSNPN and CDR2 is SVGIG (reference sequence). This CDR3 is built from 20 residues. V dropped 4 bases and J dropped 5; count of bases not matched to a gene: 23. The CDR3 protein is CAWMARYGTSGYTNLDTQYF. CDR3 sequence (DNA): TGTGCCTGGATGGCCCGATATGGGACTAGCGGATATACAAACTTAGATACGCAGTATTTT.